Below, 29 T cell receptor beta chains from the same sample are listed, as sequenced in a study of cytomegalovirus exposure and HLA in healthy donors. The PCR employed 60 Vbeta primers together with 13 Jbeta primers. TCRdb's copy holds only in-frame clones and misses some; the assay was immunoSEQ multiplex PCR. The sample consists of under 150,000 clones, roughly 80% of them appearing once. Sequencing used PBMCs. These receptors originate from a boy aged 5-17 years in good health and CMV-seronegative.

This clone is a singleton in its sample. The CDR3 region has the DNA TGTGCCAGCAGTTTAGCGGCAGGGGCGGTGAATGGCTACACCTTC. It encodes CASSLAAGAVNGYTF. V usage is TRBV27 and J usage is TRBJ1-2; D might be TRBD1 (6 bases). The length of the CDR3 is 15 residues. CDR1 is MNHEY, CDR2 SMNVEV, per germline (reference sequence). The V end was cut by 2 bases, the J end by 6 bases, with 16 bases between.

The chain combines TRBV5-5 with TRBJ2-6; 10 bases are a match to TRBD1. This CDR3 is built from 17 residues. Trimming removed 0 bases from V and 0 bases from J; junction bases left unmatched: 0. Germline V CDR1 and CDR2: SGHKS, YYEKEE (reference sequence). CDR3 loop: CASSLGQGASGANVLTF. DNA for the CDR3: TGTGCCAGCAGCTTGGGACAGGGGGCCTCTGGGGCCAACGTCCTGACTTTC.

The V call is TRBV5-4, the J call TRBJ2-5; D possibly corresponds to TRBD2 (7 bases). V dropped 4 bases and J dropped 3 bases, with 31 bases sitting between them. CDR3 length: 20 amino acids. In germline, CDR1 is SGHNT, CDR2 YYREEE (reference sequence). The CDR3 here is CASSRDGGALNFGNKETQYF. For the CDR3, the DNA is TGTGCCAGCAGCCGCGATGGGGGGGCGCTGAATTTTGGGAACAAAGAGACCCAGTACTTC.

The chain recombines TRBV29-1 with TRBJ2-1; 10 positions agree with TRBD2. With 5 bases clipped from V and 4 bases from J, the junction kept 8 bases outside the gene matches. Germline-derived CDR1 and CDR2 are SQVTM and ANQGSEA. This CDR3 region has 15 residues. The CDR3 here is CSVRGGLATYNEQFF. CDR3 DNA: TGCAGCGTTCGTGGGGGACTAGCGACTTACAATGAGCAGTTCTTC.

This chain joins TRBV2 and TRBJ1-1; the D is unclear. This CDR3 has 14 residues. The germline gives CDR1 SNHLY, CDR2 FYNNEI. The V end lost 0 bases, the J end lost 1 base, and 6 bases lay between the germline ends. For the CDR3, the DNA is TGTGCCAGCAGTGAAGCGCTAAGGAACACTGAAGCTTTCTTT. This codes for CASSEALRNTEAFF.

The rearrangement uses TRBV11-2 and TRBJ2-1; 8 bases fit TRBD2. This CDR3 comprises 16 residues. Germline loops: CDR1 SGHAT, CDR2 FQNNGV. J lost 4 bases, V lost 3 bases, and 8 bases had no gene match. The CDR3 sequence: CASSFIAGSGYNEQFF. The CDR3 DNA sequence: TGTGCCAGCAGCTTTATAGCGGGATCGGGATACAATGAGCAGTTCTTC.

The chain combines TRBV6-1 with TRBJ2-1; the D gene is possibly TRBD1 (6 bases). This CDR3 is 15 amino acids long. V was pared by 7 bases and J by 0 bases, with 13 bases between. Looked up from germline, CDR1 is MNHNS and CDR2 is SASEGT. CDR3 in amino acids: CASTRGSSSYNEQFF. Written as DNA, the CDR3 is TGTGCCAGCACGAGGGGGTCAAGCTCCTACAATGAGCAGTTCTTC.

The chain links TRBV6-6 to TRBJ2-3, with TRBD2 identical over 7 bases. V shed 2 bases and J 2 bases; nucleotides not matched to a gene: 7. CDR1 is MNHNY, CDR2 SVGAGI, per germline (reference sequence). The CDR3 has 16 residues. This CDR3 is CASSYTGLHYTDTQYF. As DNA, the CDR3 is TGTGCCAGCAGTTACACGGGACTACACTACACAGATACGCAGTATTTT.

The CDR3 region is CASSSGTSGGERYF. CDR3 coding DNA: TGCGCCAGCAGCTCCGGGACTAGCGGGGGGGAAAGGTATTTT. The chain combines TRBV5-1 with TRBJ2-3; 16 nucleotides line up with TRBD2. Losses at the gene ends were 3 bases for V and 14 bases for J; bases not matched to a gene: 6. This CDR3 is built from 14 residues. The V gene's germline CDR1 is SGHRS and CDR2 YFSETQ.

The V and J genes are TRBV29-1 and TRBJ2-7, with D possibly being TRBD1 (6 bases). Looked up from germline, CDR1 is SQVTM and CDR2 is ANQGSEA. Trimming shortened V by 7 bases and J by 9 bases, and 22 bases separated the two germline ends. This CDR3 is 13 amino acids long. For the CDR3, the DNA is TGCAGCGCGGACAGCCCCAGGTCAGGAGGGCAGTACTTC. Translation: CSADSPRSGGQYF.

The J gene is TRBJ1-2, the V gene TRBV27; D is uncertain. Trimming pared 4 bases from V and 5 bases from J, leaving 8 bases between. Per germline, CDR1 MNHEY and CDR2 SMNVEV (reference sequence). This CDR3 has 12 amino acids. In DNA form, the CDR3 reads TGTGCCAGCAGTTCTGGGCTTTATGGCTACACCTTC. Encoded protein: CASSSGLYGYTF.

The genes are TRBV4-2 and TRBJ2-3; TRBD2 agrees at 7 bases. V lost 9 bases, J lost 2 bases, and 11 bases stayed unmatched. Per germline, CDR1 LGHNA and CDR2 YNFKEQ. The CDR3 is made up of 15 amino acids. As DNA, the CDR3 is TGTGCCAGTAGACTAGCAGAGGACGTCACAGATACGCAGTATTTT. This codes for CASRLAEDVTDTQYF.

The chain links TRBV6-5 to TRBJ2-7; 10 bases match TRBD2. The CDR3 extends over 14 amino acids. Trimming cost V 5 bases and J 4 bases; bases outside gene matches: 5. Germline loops: CDR1 MNHEY, CDR2 SVGAGI. DNA for the CDR3: TGTGCCAGCAGTCCGGGACTAGCGCTTTACGAGCAGTACTTC. Protein: CASSPGLALYEQYF.

The chain joins TRBV11-2 to TRBJ2-3; D may be TRBD2 (6 bases). The CDR3 covers 16 residues. CDR1 SGHAT and CDR2 FQNNGV come from the germline V gene. Trimming shortened V by 8 bases and J by 2 bases, and 20 bases separated the two germline ends. CDR3 in amino acids: CASSTIAELLTDTQYF. CDR3 nucleotide sequence: TGTGCCAGCTCGACCATAGCGGAATTGCTCACAGATACGCAGTATTTT. Combining the CDR3 with reference TRBV11-2 and TRBJ2-3 gives the whole variable domain EAGVAQSPRYKIIEKRQSVAFWCNPISGHATLYWYQQILGQGPKLLIQFQNNGVVDDSQLPKDRFSAERLKGVDSTLKIQPAKLEDSAVYLCASSTIAELLTDTQYFGPGTRLTVL.

The rearrangement joins TRBV27 to TRBJ2-6; a possible D gene is TRBD1 (5 bases). The CDR3 covers 15 residues. The germline CDR1 and CDR2 sequences are MNHEY and SMNVEV (reference sequence). Trimming removed 5 bases at V and 0 bases at J, with 8 bases between. The CDR3 reads CASSDGASGANVLTF. The CDR3 DNA sequence: TGTGCCAGCAGTGATGGGGCCTCTGGGGCCAACGTCCTGACTTTC.

This clone has just one count. The rearrangement joins TRBV30 to TRBJ1-1, with 8 bases aligning to TRBD1. Germline CDR1 and CDR2: GTSNPN and SVGIG (reference sequence). Germline trimming cut 5 bases from V and 5 bases from J; bases unmatched to any gene: 7. The length of the CDR3 is 13 residues. CDR3 loop: CAWDRGLGTEAFF. The CDR3 DNA reads TGTGCCTGGGACAGGGGCCTGGGGACTGAAGCTTTCTTT.

This clone has more than one count but fewer than ten. V usage is TRBV5-5 and J usage is TRBJ1-5; D is ambiguous. The V gene's germline CDR1 is SGHKS and CDR2 YYEKEE (reference sequence). With 4 bases removed from V and 0 bases from J, the gap between germline ends came to 11 bases. This CDR3 comprises 15 residues. The CDR3 sequence is CASSRTGYSNQPQHF. CDR3 bases: TGTGCCAGCAGCCGTACGGGATATAGCAATCAGCCCCAGCATTTT. The whole variable domain, filled in from reference TRBV5-5 and TRBJ1-5, reads DAGVTQSPTHLIKTRGQQVTLRCSPISGHKSVSWYQQVLGQGPQFIFQYYEKEERGRGNFPDRFSARQFPNYSSELNVNALLLGDSALYLCASSRTGYSNQPQHFGDGTRLSIL.

The V gene is TRBV5-5, the J gene TRBJ1-1; TRBD1 is a possible D gene (6 bases). This CDR3 is built from 14 residues. In germline, CDR1 is SGHKS, CDR2 YYEKEE (reference sequence). Trimming shortened V by 2 bases and J by 7 bases, and 15 bases separated the two germline ends. As DNA, the CDR3 is TGTGCCAGCAGCTTCCGTGGGGGGGCCTTTGAAGCTTTCTTT. Translation gives CASSFRGGAFEAFF.

The chain links TRBV5-4 to TRBJ2-7; 7 nucleotides match TRBD1. This CDR3 contains 16 residues. The V gene end was trimmed by 0 bases and the J gene end by 2 bases; junction bases not matched to a gene: 8. The germline V gene encodes CDR1 SGHNT and CDR2 YYREEE (reference sequence). CDR3 DNA sequence: TGTGCCAGCAGCTTGGCCCCGGGACAGCTTACCTACGAGCAGTACTTC. Its translation is CASSLAPGQLTYEQYF.

This chain connects TRBV7-6 to TRBJ2-1, with TRBD2 matching over 14 bases. The CDR3 has 19 residues. V was pared by 5 bases and J by 0 bases, with 9 bases of the junction left unmatched. Germline values: CDR1 SGHVS, CDR2 FNYEAQ. The CDR3: CASSLGLAGGASSYNEQFF. Here the CDR3 DNA reads TGTGCCAGCAGCCTCGGACTAGCGGGAGGTGCGAGCTCCTACAATGAGCAGTTCTTC.

This clone turned up a few times. The chain combines TRBV15 with TRBJ1-5, with D possibly being TRBD1 (6 bases). Trimming shortened V by 2 bases and J by 0 bases, and 17 bases separated the two germline ends. The CDR3 spans 18 residues. Germline assignment: CDR1 LNHNV and CDR2 YYDKDF (reference sequence). CDR3 sequence reads: CATSRLSSGTLSNQPQHF. The CDR3 DNA is TGTGCCACCAGCAGACTCTCATCCGGGACACTTAGCAATCAGCCCCAGCATTTT.

This clone appeared a single time. V usage is TRBV14 and J usage is TRBJ2-5; 13 bases fit TRBD2. CDR1 and CDR2 (germline): SGHDN, FVKESK. V was clipped by 0 bases and J by 5 bases; unmatched bases: 6. CDR3 length: 17 residues. CDR3 in amino acids: CASSQDRTSGSSETQYF. CDR3 bases: TGTGCCAGCAGCCAAGATAGGACTAGCGGGAGCAGTGAGACCCAGTACTTC.

This clone occurred a few times. The chain recombines TRBV29-1 with TRBJ1-1, with D perhaps TRBD1 (5 bases). This CDR3 comprises 12 residues. V shed 7 bases and J shed 0 bases, with 9 bases lying between them. Germline CDR1 reads SQVTM; CDR2 reads ANQGSEA. This CDR3 reads CSGGSMNTEAFF. The CDR3 DNA is TGCAGCGGGGGCAGCATGAACACTGAAGCTTTCTTT.

The chain combines TRBV25-1 with TRBJ2-7, with 9 bases aligning to TRBD1. CDR3 length: 14 amino acids. The V and J ends lost 6 bases and 8 bases, in that order; junction bases with no gene match: 11. The germline V gene has CDR1 MGHDK and CDR2 SYGVNS. CDR3 DNA sequence: TGTGCCAGCAGCCAACAGGGGGCCAATGTCCAGCAGTACTTC. Amino acid sequence: CASSQQGANVQQYF.

The J gene is TRBJ2-1, the V gene TRBV4-3, with 8 bases identical to TRBD2. Trimming took 0 bases from V and 4 from J; bases not matched to a gene: 8. CDR1 is LGHNA, CDR2 YSLEER, per germline. The CDR3 covers 17 residues. The CDR3 DNA follows: TGCGCCAGCAGCCAAGAAGTCGGACCTAGCGGGTACAATGAGCAGTTCTTC. This translates into CASSQEVGPSGYNEQFF.

This clone has a handful of counts. The chain is built from TRBV15 and TRBJ1-2, with 9 bases matching TRBD1. This CDR3 is built from 13 residues. J gave up 7 bases and V 4 bases, and 4 bases lay outside the gene matches. Looked up from germline, CDR1 is LNHNV and CDR2 is YYDKDF (reference sequence). CDR3 DNA: TGTGCCACCAGCAAAGACAGGGGGTTTGGCTACACCTTC. Translation: CATSKDRGFGYTF. Variable domain in full (rest from reference TRBV15 and TRBJ1-2): DAMVIQNPRYQVTQFGKPVTLSCSQTLNHNVMYWYQQKSSQAPKLLFHYYDKDFNNEADTPDNFQSRRPNTSFCFLDIRSPGLGDTAMYLCATSKDRGFGYTFGSGTRLTVV.

As regards this clone: At one end the junction does not follow the germline gene, possibly because of a read error. This rearrangement joins TRBV6-1 to TRBJ2-6; D is ambiguous. CDR1 and CDR2 from the germline V gene are MNHNS and SASEGT. This CDR3 contains 13 residues. Here the CDR3 reads CAGRSSGANVLTF. The DNA for the CDR3 is TGTGCCGGCAGGAGCTCTGGGGCCAACGTCCTGACTTTC.

CDR3 residues: CASSLAEGMAQYF. CDR3 sequence (DNA): TGTGCCAGCAGCTTAGCGGAGGGGATGGCCCAGTACTTC. V is TRBV7-9 and J is TRBJ2-5; TRBD2 might be the D (6 bases). Between the trimmed V and J ends, which lost 0 bases and 9 bases, there was a span of 11 bases. This CDR3 is built from 13 residues. In germline, CDR1 is SEHNR, CDR2 FQNEAQ (reference sequence).

A few counts support this clone. V usage is TRBV4-1 and J usage is TRBJ1-2; D uncertain. V was shortened by 3 bases and J by 2 bases, with 13 bases between the two germline ends. The CDR3 runs to 15 residues. CDR1 MGHRA and CDR2 YSYEKL come from the germline V gene. The CDR3 coding sequence is TGCGCCAGCAGCCAGGACTTCAGGATGAACTATGGCTACACCTTC. It is translated as CASSQDFRMNYGYTF.